This passage covers 5 T cell receptor beta chains from one sample sequenced in a study of blood T cell repertoires in COVID-19. Generated by immunoSEQ multiplex PCR, the TCRdb table keeps only in-frame clones and is missing some. The data hold about 320,000 clones, with over 75% observed a single time. Sequenced: peripheral blood. The receptors here all came from a human donor in a cohort sampled during active COVID-19.

The chain has TRBV5-1 and TRBJ1-3; D is ambiguous. This CDR3 region has 15 residues. Trimming took off 4 bases at V and 0 bases at J, with 11 bases between the two ends. Germline V lookup: CDR1 SGHRS, CDR2 YFSETQ. The CDR3 region has the DNA TGCGCCAGCAGCCAAGCAGGTAACTCTGGAAACACCATATATTTT. This encodes CASSQAGNSGNTIYF. The full variable domain, rest sourced from reference TRBV5-1 and TRBJ1-3, is KAGVTQTPRYLIKTRGQQVTLSCSPISGHRSVSWYQQTPGQGLQFLFEYFSETQRNKGNFPGRFSGRQFSNSRSEMNVSTLELGDSALYLCASSQAGNSGNTIYFGEGSWLTVV.

The chain is built from TRBV28 and TRBJ1-5; possibly TRBD1 for D (6 bases). V was pared by 6 bases and J by 1 base, with 13 bases between. CDR3 length equals 15 residues. Looked up from germline, CDR1 is MDHEN and CDR2 is SYDVKM. Here the CDR3 reads CASRISGVSNQPQHF. DNA for the CDR3: TGTGCCAGCAGGATATCAGGGGTAAGCAATCAGCCCCAGCATTTT.

The J gene is TRBJ1-5, the V gene TRBV5-8, with D unresolved. Germline lookup yields CDR1 SGHTS and CDR2 YDEGEE. The germline V and J ends were trimmed by 1 base and 4 bases, with 9 bases remaining between them. The CDR3 contains 14 residues. As DNA, the CDR3 is TGTGCCAGCAGCTTGCCAGGAAATAATCAGCCCCAGCATTTT. This encodes CASSLPGNNQPQHF.

V and J are TRBV5-1 and TRBJ2-7, with D possibly TRBD1 on 6 matching bases. The germline V and J ends were trimmed by 5 bases and 3 bases, with 24 bases remaining between them. Germline values: CDR1 SGHRS, CDR2 YFSETQ. The CDR3 has 17 residues. The CDR3 here is CASRRQAAVESYYEQYF. CDR3 coding DNA: TGCGCCAGCAGACGACAGGCGGCAGTGGAAAGTTACTACGAGCAGTACTTC.

This clone was observed once. The chain links TRBV7-9 to TRBJ1-6, with unresolved D. The germline CDR1 and CDR2 sequences are SEHNR and FQNEAQ (reference sequence). The V gene lost 6 bases and the J gene lost 6 bases, with 9 bases spanning the gap. This CDR3 comprises 13 residues. CDR3 in amino acids: CASSPFSNSPLHF. In DNA form, the CDR3 reads TGTGCCAGCAGTCCGTTCAGTAATTCACCCCTCCACTTT.